This T cell receptor beta chain comes out of a study of cytomegalovirus exposure and HLA in healthy donors. Some clones are missing from TCRdb's copy, which holds only in-frame ones; the method was immunoSEQ multiplex PCR. The table shows roughly 60,000 clones, with roughly 90% occurring only once. The CDR3 has 15 residues. Germline V gives CDR1 LNHDA, CDR2 SQIVND (reference sequence). With 2 bases removed from V and 0 bases from J, the gap between germline ends came to 8 bases. Sample: PBMCs. The chain combines TRBV19 with TRBJ1-3; D is unclear. The sequence derives from a woman aged 30 to 39 in good health and CMV-seronegative. CDR3 nucleotides: TGTGCCAGTAGTATAAGTGTCTACTCTGGAAACACCATATATTTT. Its translation: CASSISVYSGNTIYF.